These 15 T cell receptor beta chains were all obtained from the same sample, sequenced in a study of Ad26.COV2.S vaccination and SARS-CoV-2 variants (dated by TCRdb to the early 2020s). Library prep was done by the immunoSEQ multiplex PCR assay. TCRdb took over this immuneACCESS table, retaining in-frame rearrangements with V and J assigned. Such tables are incomplete; in checked studies, under half of the missing clones stem from an unresolved V gene, and the remainder is unexplained. The sample has some 180,000 clones on record, approximately 90% of them singletons. The leading ten clones occupy under 7.5% of the sample. The time point label for this specimen denotes: individuals recovered from natural SARS-CoV-2 infection. This material consisted of peripheral blood, taken after recovery from COVID-19. These receptors originate from a human donor who had recovered from COVID-19.

This chain joins TRBV19 and TRBJ2-2, with TRBD2 matching over 12 bases. The length of the CDR3 is 16 residues. The trim removed 3 bases at V and 3 bases at J, leaving 2 bases unmatched. Germline V gene data show CDR1 as LNHDA and CDR2 as SQIVND (reference sequence). The CDR3 DNA is TGTGCCAGTAGTATCCCTAGCGGGGGGGACACCGGGGAGCTGTTTTTT. This encodes CASSIPSGGDTGELFF.

V gene TRBV6-5 combines with J gene TRBJ1-2; a weak D match, TRBD1 (6 bases). Trimming took off 3 bases at V and 3 bases at J, with 14 bases between the two ends. Per germline, CDR1 MNHEY and CDR2 SVGAGI. The CDR3 runs to 15 residues. This CDR3 is CASSYIGQSDYGYTF. CDR3 sequence (DNA): TGTGCCAGCAGTTATATAGGACAGTCGGACTATGGCTACACCTTC.

The V and J genes are TRBV28 and TRBJ1-1, with 7 bases identical to TRBD1. Germline CDR1 is MDHEN and CDR2 is SYDVKM. V lost 4 bases, J lost 3 bases, and 8 bases stayed unmatched. The CDR3 sequence is 15 residues long. The CDR3 bases are TGTGCCAGCAGTTCCCTCCCAGGGGGAGACACTGAAGCTTTCTTT. The encoded protein is CASSSLPGGDTEAFF.

This chain connects TRBV2 to TRBJ1-5; D remains unclear. V was pared by 4 bases and J by 0 bases, with 7 bases between. The CDR3 contains 14 residues. Per germline, CDR1 SNHLY and CDR2 FYNNEI. CDR3 protein: CASSGLPSNQPQHF. DNA of the CDR3: TGTGCCAGCAGTGGACTCCCTAGCAATCAGCCCCAGCATTTT.

This clone was recorded only once. The chain uses TRBV30 and TRBJ2-2; D is uncertain. With 0 bases removed from V and 0 bases from J, the gap between germline ends came to 8 bases. The CDR3 has 15 residues. Germline V gene sequence: CDR1 GTSNPN, CDR2 SVGIG (reference sequence). The CDR3 loop reads CAWSVGVTNTGELFF. CDR3 DNA sequence: TGTGCCTGGAGTGTAGGCGTAACGAACACCGGGGAGCTGTTTTTT.

The J gene is TRBJ2-5, the V gene TRBV24-1; D not resolved. V lost 4 bases to trimming and J lost 5 bases, with 13 bases between them. Per germline, CDR1 KGHDR and CDR2 SFDVKD. The CDR3 totals 14 residues. The CDR3 nucleotides read TGTGCCACCAGTGACCGGAAGGGTGGGGAGACCCAGTACTTC. It is translated as CATSDRKGGETQYF.

The rearrangement links TRBV30 to TRBJ1-1; D is unresolved. The germline CDR1 and CDR2 sequences are GTSNPN and SVGIG (reference sequence). With 1 base removed from V and 0 bases from J, the gap between germline ends came to 9 bases. This CDR3 contains 14 residues. The CDR3 DNA follows: TGTGCCTGGAGTGGGGCAGAAATGAACACTGAAGCTTTCTTT. This gives the protein CAWSGAEMNTEAFF.

This chain joins TRBV7-2 and TRBJ2-1, with 7 bases matching TRBD2. Germline V gene sequence: CDR1 SGHTA, CDR2 FQGNSA. CDR3 length: 15 residues. V dropped 3 bases and J dropped 1; count of bases not matched to a gene: 3. CDR3 DNA: TGTGCCAGCAGCTTTCTAGCGGATTCCTACAATGAGCAGTTCTTC. It is translated as CASSFLADSYNEQFF.

In its sample, this clone was seen a few times. The chain carries TRBV3-1 (or the pseudogene TRBV3-2) and TRBJ1-2, with 8 bases that match TRBD1. This CDR3 has 17 residues. Germline V gene lookup returns CDR1 LGHDT and CDR2 YNNKEL (reference sequence). Germline trimming cut 0 bases from V and 1 base from J; bases unmatched to any gene: 7. This chain's CDR3 is CASSQDPRGRGNYGYTF. The DNA of the CDR3 is TGTGCCAGCAGCCAAGACCCCAGGGGGCGCGGTAACTATGGCTACACCTTC.

V and J are TRBV29-1 and TRBJ2-5; D is perhaps TRBD2 (6 bases). This CDR3 has 12 residues. Germline V gene sequence: CDR1 SQVTM, CDR2 ANQGSEA. Trimming shortened V by 6 bases and J by 5 bases, and 13 bases separated the two germline ends. The CDR3 reads CSVLGGGETQYF. CDR3 in DNA: TGCAGCGTCCTGGGAGGTGGGGAGACCCAGTACTTC. The complete variable domain, with remaining parts taken from reference TRBV29-1 and TRBJ2-5, reads SAVISQKPSRDICQRGTSLTIQCQVDSQVTMMFWYRQQPGQSLTLIATANQGSEATYESGFVIDKFPISRPNLTFSTLTVSNMSPEDSSIYLCSVLGGGETQYFGPGTRLLVL.

V is TRBV5-6 and J is TRBJ2-4; D possibly corresponds to TRBD1 (6 bases). The germline gives CDR1 SGHDT, CDR2 YYEEEE. The ends were cut back, 6 bases at V and 1 base at J, with 11 bases in the middle. This CDR3 region has 14 residues. The CDR3 sequence is CASTAGQAKNIQYF. The DNA of the CDR3 is TGTGCCAGCACCGCCGGACAGGCCAAAAACATTCAGTACTTC.

This clone appeared once. DNA for the CDR3: TGTGCCAGCAGTTTTCGAGGGGCGTACGAGCAGTACTTC. This sequence encodes CASSFRGAYEQYF. The chain has TRBV27 and TRBJ2-7; the D call may be TRBD1 or TRBD2 (5 bases each). In germline, CDR1 is MNHEY, CDR2 SMNVEV (reference sequence). V was pared by 3 bases and J by 4 bases, with 10 bases between. CDR3 length equals 13 residues.

This sequence joins TRBV10-1 and TRBJ1-1; D possibly corresponds to TRBD1 (5 bases). Germline V gene sequence: CDR1 WNHNN, CDR2 SYGVQD (reference sequence). This CDR3 is 18 amino acids long. V gave up 0 bases and J gave up 6 bases, with 23 bases separating them. In nucleotides, the CDR3 is TGCGCCAGCAGTGAGTCTGGGAACCCGGGGGGGGACGGCGCTGAAGCTTTCTTT. It yields the protein CASSESGNPGGDGAEAFF.

This clone was counted a single time. The genes are TRBV28 and TRBJ2-1; 8 nucleotides match TRBD2. The CDR3 covers 17 residues. CDR1 MDHEN and CDR2 SYDVKM come from the germline V gene. V lost 2 bases to trimming and J lost 0 bases; unmatched junction nucleotides: 6. The CDR3 region is CASSLGSGVSSYNEQFF. The CDR3 DNA reads TGTGCCAGCAGTTTAGGTAGCGGGGTTAGCTCCTACAATGAGCAGTTCTTC. The whole variable domain, remainder taken from reference TRBV28 and TRBJ2-1, is DVKVTQSSRYLVKRTGEKVFLECVQDMDHENMFWYRQDPGLGLRLIYFSYDVKMKEKGDIPEGYSVSREKKERFSLILESASTNQTSMYLCASSLGSGVSSYNEQFFGPGTRLTVL.

The J gene is TRBJ1-2, the V gene TRBV24-1; D is possibly TRBD1 (6 bases). CDR3 length equals 17 residues. V dropped 2 bases and J dropped 6 bases, with 21 bases sitting between them. CDR1 and CDR2 from the germline V gene are KGHDR and SFDVKD. The CDR3 here is CATSDSHPAQGQNGYTF. Here the CDR3 DNA reads TGTGCCACCAGTGATTCCCACCCCGCCCAAGGACAGAATGGCTACACCTTC.